This TCR beta chain was observed in a study of CD8+ T cells in alopecia areata. Study information: The study gave tofacitinib for 6 to 18 months, then 6 months off drug. Study-level results: Compared with normal scalp, lesional scalp had higher clonality and more expanded CD8+ clones.

From alopecia areata patients, lesional scalp punch biopsies and peripheral blood were collected. Investigators isolated RNA and reverse transcribed it into cDNA to act as the sequencing template. This table comes from immunoSEQ multiplex PCR, and its TCRdb copy is limited to in-frame clones, with some not included. Of approximately 180,000 clones listed, roughly 65% were seen once; the top ten hold more than 1.5%. Remarks on this clone: What it binds is unknown.

This CDR3 has 12 amino acids. V lost 0 bases and J lost 6, with 6 bases in between. Germline CDR1 is GTSNPN and CDR2 is SVGIG (reference sequence). The receptor comes from a human donor with alopecia areata. The chain is built from TRBV30 and TRBJ2-1, with D uncertain. The sequenced sample was CD4+ T cells sorted from blood, obtained at week 0. The CDR3 loop reads CAWSVLLNEQFF. For the CDR3, the DNA is TGTGCCTGGAGTGTATTGCTCAATGAGCAGTTCTTC.